These 29 T cell receptor beta chains originate from one sample sequenced in a study of PD-1 blockade in classical Hodgkin lymphoma. Relapse after autologous stem cell transplantation occurred in every patient, and brentuximab vedotin exposure varied. The assay was immunoSEQ multiplex PCR, and TCRdb's table has in-frame clones only and misses some. Of 80,000 to 100,000 clones in the sample, around 90% were seen once. The sample here was peripheral blood mononuclear cells (PBMCs), taken at baseline. The source of these receptors is a human donor with classical Hodgkin lymphoma.

V usage is TRBV6-4 and J usage is TRBJ2-3, with a tentative D call TRBD2 (6 bases). V was pared by 6 bases and J by 2 bases, with 9 bases between. The CDR3 covers 13 residues. Germline values: CDR1 MRHNA, CDR2 SNTAGT. The DNA of the CDR3 is TGTGCCAGCAGCGGGAGACCCACAGATACGCAGTATTTT. Translation: CASSGRPTDTQYF.

V usage is TRBV23-1 and J usage is TRBJ1-2; TRBD1 matches 8 bases. TRBV23-1 has ORF status, its function being uncertain. CDR3 length: 14 amino acids. V lost 3 bases and J lost 1; bases outside the gene matches: 1. In DNA, the CDR3 is TGCGCCAGCAGTCACGGACAGGGTAACTATGGCTACACCTTC. Translated, it gives CASSHGQGNYGYTF.

J is TRBJ2-7 and V is TRBV6-6; D unresolved. CDR3 length equals 13 residues. Trimming pared 2 bases from V and 1 base from J, leaving 6 bases between. Germline values: CDR1 MNHNY, CDR2 SVGAGI (reference sequence). DNA of the CDR3: TGTGCCAGCAGTTACGGCGAATCCTACGAGCAGTACTTC. Its protein is CASSYGESYEQYF.

CDR3 in DNA: TGTGCCTGGACGTGGGGAACTAACTATGGCTACACCTTC. Amino acids: CAWTWGTNYGYTF. The chain couples TRBV30 to TRBJ1-2; D remains unclear. The V end lost 4 bases, the J end lost 0 bases, and 9 bases lay between the germline ends. Germline loops: CDR1 GTSNPN, CDR2 SVGIG (reference sequence). This CDR3 region has 13 residues.

The chain carries TRBV6-1 and TRBJ2-4, with D unresolved. The CDR3 totals 15 residues. CDR1 is MNHNS, CDR2 SASEGT, per germline. V was clipped by 3 bases and J by 2 bases, with 11 bases between them. The CDR3 nucleotides read TGTGCCAGCAGTGAGTTTGGGCAGTCCAAAAACATTCAGTACTTC. Its protein is CASSEFGQSKNIQYF.

This rearrangement joins TRBV27 to TRBJ2-1; a possible D gene is TRBD2 (6 bases). The CDR3 contains 15 residues. CDR1 MNHEY and CDR2 SMNVEV come from the germline V gene (reference sequence). The V gene lost 6 bases and the J gene lost 1 base, with 13 bases spanning the gap. In nucleotides, the CDR3 is TGTGCCAGCAGCCTTAGCGGCCTTTCCTACAATGAGCAGTTCTTC. Protein sequence: CASSLSGLSYNEQFF.

This clone showed up just once. The chain carries TRBV5-6 and TRBJ1-4, with 10 bases identical to TRBD1. The V segment lost 3 bases and the J segment 13 bases; nucleotides outside the gene matches: 15. The germline V gene encodes CDR1 SGHDT and CDR2 YYEEEE. The CDR3 totals 16 residues. CDR3 loop: CASSSGTGVQMAGLFF. As DNA, the CDR3 is TGTGCCAGCAGCTCCGGGACAGGGGTACAGATGGCGGGACTGTTTTTT.

The chain carries TRBV5-1 and TRBJ1-1, with a weak D call TRBD1 (6 bases). The CDR3 runs to 15 residues. Trimming pared 0 bases from V and 2 bases from J, leaving 11 bases between. Germline CDR1 is SGHRS and CDR2 is YFSETQ. The chain's CDR3 is CASSLVRGGNTEAFF. The CDR3, as DNA: TGCGCCAGCAGCTTGGTGAGGGGGGGAAACACTGAAGCTTTCTTT.

This clone was counted a single time. The genes are TRBV12-2 and TRBJ2-1. TRBV12-2 is annotated as a pseudogene. CDR3 length: 13 amino acids. The CDR3 DNA reads TGTGCAAGTCGCGCCCGGGGGCCGGGAGAGCAGTTCTTC. Amino acid sequence: CASRARGPGEQFF.

V is TRBV28 and J is TRBJ1-4; 10 bases fit TRBD1. Germline assignment: CDR1 MDHEN and CDR2 SYDVKM. CDR3 length equals 17 residues. Trimming at V came to 5 bases and at J to 5 bases, leaving 11 bases not matched to a gene. CDR3 region: CASSPWGQGTGNEKLFF. The CDR3, as DNA: TGTGCCAGCAGTCCATGGGGACAGGGGACCGGGAATGAAAAACTGTTTTTT.

The V and J genes are TRBV18 and TRBJ1-2; weak D call: TRBD1 (5 bases). Per the germline V gene, CDR1 is KGHSH and CDR2 is LQKENI. Trimming shortened V by 2 bases and J by 6 bases, and 16 bases separated the two germline ends. The CDR3 length is 15 residues. This CDR3 is CASSPVAPPGDGYTF. Here the CDR3 DNA reads TGTGCCAGCTCACCAGTTGCCCCCCCGGGGGATGGCTACACCTTC.

The genes are TRBV11-2 and TRBJ1-1; D unclear. Between the trimmed V and J ends, which lost 2 bases and 0 bases, there was a span of 10 bases. CDR1 is SGHAT and CDR2 is FQNNGV in the germline V gene. This CDR3 comprises 15 residues. The CDR3 here is CASSLTGSMNTEAFF. The CDR3 DNA reads TGTGCCAGCAGCTTAACGGGAAGTATGAACACTGAAGCTTTCTTT.

This chain uses TRBV5-1 with TRBJ2-1; 9 bases are shared with TRBD2. The CDR3 has 15 residues. With V trimmed by 4 bases and J by 2 bases, 4 bases remained unmatched. CDR1 and CDR2 (germline): SGHRS, YFSETQ. CDR3 DNA: TGCGCCAGCAGCCAAGCGGGAGGAGCCTACAATGAGCAGTTCTTC. Encoded protein: CASSQAGGAYNEQFF. The full variable domain, rest sourced from reference TRBV5-1 and TRBJ2-1, is KAGVTQTPRYLIKTRGQQVTLSCSPISGHRSVSWYQQTPGQGLQFLFEYFSETQRNKGNFPGRFSGRQFSNSRSEMNVSTLELGDSALYLCASSQAGGAYNEQFFGPGTRLTVL.

The DNA of the CDR3 is TGTGCCAGTATTCGGGGGAGCTCCTACAATGAGCAGTTCTTC. Translation: CASIRGSSYNEQFF. The gene calls are TRBV19 and TRBJ2-1; weak D call: TRBD2 (6 bases). From germline, CDR1 is LNHDA and CDR2 SQIVND (reference sequence). This CDR3 contains 14 residues. Trimming removed 7 bases from V and 0 bases from J, with 10 bases in between.

The chain joins TRBV28 to TRBJ1-1; tentative D call: TRBD1 (6 bases). V was clipped by 6 bases and J by 0 bases, with 11 bases between them. Germline V gene lookup returns CDR1 MDHEN and CDR2 SYDVKM. The CDR3 length is 14 residues. The DNA for the CDR3 is TGTGCCAGCAGGACCCAGGGGTTGAACACTGAAGCTTTCTTT. Residues: CASRTQGLNTEAFF.

This rearrangement joins TRBV27 to TRBJ1-5; 9 positions agree with TRBD1. The trim removed 3 bases at V and 4 bases at J, leaving 4 bases unmatched. CDR3 length equals 15 residues. Germline-derived CDR1 and CDR2 are MNHEY and SMNVEV (reference sequence). The CDR3 is CASSFTGGRNQPQHF. In DNA form, the CDR3 reads TGTGCCAGCAGTTTCACAGGGGGCAGGAATCAGCCCCAGCATTTT.

Only a few counts were recorded for this clone. This chain uses TRBV19 with TRBJ1-1; tentatively, D is TRBD1 (5 bases). The CDR3 has 13 residues. V lost 5 bases to trimming and J lost 8 bases, with 15 bases between them. The germline CDR1 and CDR2 sequences are LNHDA and SQIVND (reference sequence). CDR3 sequence reads: CASSASGGSEAFF. DNA for the CDR3: TGTGCCAGTAGTGCATCTGGGGGTTCGGAAGCTTTCTTT. Variable domain in full (rest from reference TRBV19 and TRBJ1-1): DGGITQSPKYLFRKEGQNVTLSCEQNLNHDAMYWYRQDPGQGLRLIYYSQIVNDFQKGDIAEGYSVSREKKESFPLTVTSAQKNPTAFYLCASSASGGSEAFFGQGTRLTVV.

This chain links TRBV19 with TRBJ2-3; D tentatively reads TRBD1 or TRBD2 (5 bases each). V shed 3 bases and J shed 6 bases, with 16 bases lying between them. The CDR3 runs 15 residues. Germline V lookup: CDR1 LNHDA, CDR2 SQIVND (reference sequence). The CDR3 sequence is CASSIALGVGDTQYF. The DNA of the CDR3 is TGTGCCAGTAGTATCGCGTTGGGGGTGGGGGATACGCAGTATTTT.

This chain joins TRBV7-8 and TRBJ2-5; D might be TRBD1 (5 bases). This CDR3 region has 17 residues. V lost 1 base, J lost 0 bases, and 15 bases lay in between. Germline CDR1 SGHVS, CDR2 FQNEAQ. CDR3 in amino acids: CASSLEGARLNQETQYF. The CDR3 bases are TGTGCCAGCAGCTTAGAAGGGGCCAGACTCAACCAAGAGACCCAGTACTTC.

This clone appeared a single time. The chain has TRBV19 and TRBJ2-7; 7 positions match TRBD1. The CDR3 spans 13 residues. Germline loops: CDR1 LNHDA, CDR2 SQIVND (reference sequence). Germline trimming cut 5 bases from V and 2 bases from J; bases unmatched to any gene: 3. The CDR3 sequence is CASSPGTAYEQYF. CDR3 DNA sequence: TGTGCCAGTAGTCCCGGGACAGCCTACGAGCAGTACTTC.

Concerning this clone: Other nucleotide sequences from this sample produce the same CDR3. J is TRBJ1-1 and V is TRBV28, with D possibly matching TRBD1 (6 bases). Trimming pared 5 bases from V and 1 base from J, leaving 11 bases between. CDR1 and CDR2 (germline): MDHEN, SYDVKM. This CDR3 is built from 14 residues. The CDR3 region has the DNA TGTGCCAGCAGTCCCCCGGGACAGAACACTGAAGCTTTCTTT. It translates to CASSPPGQNTEAFF.

V gene TRBV19 combines with J gene TRBJ2-2; TRBD1 or TRBD2 may be the D gene (5 bases each). Germline CDR1 and CDR2: LNHDA and SQIVND (reference sequence). This CDR3 comprises 13 residues. The V and J ends lost 6 bases and 3 bases respectively, with 8 bases between them. CDR3 DNA: TGTGCCAGTAGAGGGACGGACACCGGGGAGCTGTTTTTT. Protein: CASRGTDTGELFF.

The chain uses TRBV5-1 and TRBJ1-1, with 7 bases that match TRBD1. After removal of 0 bases from V and 8 bases from J, the junction contained 4 bases not matched to a gene. Germline values: CDR1 SGHRS, CDR2 YFSETQ. This CDR3 is 13 amino acids long. Here the CDR3 DNA reads TGCGCCAGCAGCTTGGAGGACAGGATAGAAGCTTTCTTT. This translates into CASSLEDRIEAFF.

The V and J genes are TRBV2 and TRBJ1-5; D perhaps matches TRBD1 (5 bases). The CDR3 length is 14 residues. With 7 bases removed from V and 3 bases from J, the gap between germline ends came to 13 bases. Germline assignment: CDR1 SNHLY and CDR2 FYNNEI. CDR3 amino acids: CASTAPGLNQPQHF. The CDR3 DNA follows: TGTGCCAGCACTGCACCGGGGCTCAATCAGCCCCAGCATTTT.

The V and J genes are TRBV7-9 and TRBJ2-7, with no clear D. Germline V CDR1 and CDR2: SEHNR, FQNEAQ (reference sequence). This CDR3 is built from 16 residues. The germline V and J ends were trimmed by 5 bases and 1 base, with 18 bases remaining between them. The DNA for the CDR3 is TGTGCCAGCAGCCTACCCAAGACACTTTCTTCCTACGAGCAGTACTTC. It is translated as CASSLPKTLSSYEQYF.

This clone appeared a single time. V usage is TRBV27 and J usage is TRBJ2-5, with 10 bases aligning to TRBD2. J was trimmed by 1 base and V by 6 bases; bases with no gene match: 2. This CDR3 has 14 residues. The germline V gene has CDR1 MNHEY and CDR2 SMNVEV (reference sequence). The CDR3 here is CASRAGGPQETQYF. The CDR3 nucleotides read TGTGCCAGCAGAGCGGGAGGGCCCCAAGAGACCCAGTACTTC.

The rearrangement joins TRBV6-5 to TRBJ2-5, with 7 nucleotides matching TRBD2. The CDR3 consists of 14 residues. Losses at the gene ends were 2 bases for V and 5 bases for J; bases not matched to a gene: 5. Germline V gene lookup returns CDR1 MNHEY and CDR2 SVGAGI. The CDR3 DNA follows: TGTGCCAGCAGTTACCTACTGGGGGGGGAGACCCAGTACTTC. Translation gives CASSYLLGGETQYF.

The CDR3 DNA reads as TGTGCCAGCAGTCCGATGTACTCTGGGGCCAACGTCCTGACTTTC. Its translation is CASSPMYSGANVLTF. The chain is built from TRBV27 and TRBJ2-6; D gene uncertain. This CDR3 is built from 15 residues. CDR1 is MNHEY and CDR2 is SMNVEV in the germline V gene (reference sequence). With 5 bases removed from V and 0 bases from J, the gap between germline ends came to 8 bases.

J is TRBJ2-3 and V is TRBV7-3, with D unresolved. The CDR3 covers 13 residues. Germline V gene lookup returns CDR1 SGHTA and CDR2 FQGTGA. Trimming shortened V by 2 bases and J by 4 bases, and 7 bases separated the two germline ends. The CDR3 here is CASSLGVPDTQYF. The DNA of the CDR3 is TGTGCCAGCAGCTTAGGGGTCCCAGATACGCAGTATTTT. Based on the CDR3 plus reference TRBV7-3 and TRBJ2-3, the full variable domain is GAGVSQTPSNKVTEKGKYVELRCDPISGHTALYWYRQSLGQGPEFLIYFQGTGAADDSGLPNDRFFAVRPEGSVSTLKIQRTERGDSAVYLCASSLGVPDTQYFGPGTRLTVL.